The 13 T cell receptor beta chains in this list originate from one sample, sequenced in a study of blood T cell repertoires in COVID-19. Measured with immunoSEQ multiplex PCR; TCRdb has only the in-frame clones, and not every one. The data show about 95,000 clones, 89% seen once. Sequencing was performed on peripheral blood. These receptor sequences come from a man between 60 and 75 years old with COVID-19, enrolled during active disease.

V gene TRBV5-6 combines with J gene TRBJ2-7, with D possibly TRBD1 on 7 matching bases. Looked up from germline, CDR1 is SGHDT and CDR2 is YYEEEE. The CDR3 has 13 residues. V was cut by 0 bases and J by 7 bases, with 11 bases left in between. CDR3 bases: TGTGCCAGCAGCTTGGTGGCAGGGGGGGAGCAGTACTTC. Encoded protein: CASSLVAGGEQYF.

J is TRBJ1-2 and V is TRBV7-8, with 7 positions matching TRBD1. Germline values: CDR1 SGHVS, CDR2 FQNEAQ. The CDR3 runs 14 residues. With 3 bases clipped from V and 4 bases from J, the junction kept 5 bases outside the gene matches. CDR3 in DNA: TGTGCCAGCAGCTTTTCCGGGACAGCCTATGGCTACACCTTC. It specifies CASSFSGTAYGYTF.

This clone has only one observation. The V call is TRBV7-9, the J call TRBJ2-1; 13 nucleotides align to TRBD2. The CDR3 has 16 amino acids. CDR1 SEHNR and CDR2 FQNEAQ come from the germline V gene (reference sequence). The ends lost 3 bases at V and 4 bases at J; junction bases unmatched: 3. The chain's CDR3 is CASSLTSGRTYNEQFF. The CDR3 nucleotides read TGTGCCAGCAGCTTGACTAGCGGGAGGACGTACAATGAGCAGTTCTTC.

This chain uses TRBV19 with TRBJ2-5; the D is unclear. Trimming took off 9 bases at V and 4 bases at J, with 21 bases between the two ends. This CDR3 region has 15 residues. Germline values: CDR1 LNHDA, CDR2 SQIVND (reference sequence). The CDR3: CASTSIGGNGETQYF. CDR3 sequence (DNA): TGTGCCAGCACCTCCATAGGCGGAAATGGAGAGACCCAGTACTTC.

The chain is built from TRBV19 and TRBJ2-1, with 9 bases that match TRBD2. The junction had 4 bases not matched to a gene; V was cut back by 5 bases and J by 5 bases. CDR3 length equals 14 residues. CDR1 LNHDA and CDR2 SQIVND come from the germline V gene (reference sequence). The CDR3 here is CASSRASGNNEQFF. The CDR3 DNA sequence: TGTGCCAGTAGTCGAGCTAGCGGGAACAATGAGCAGTTCTTC.

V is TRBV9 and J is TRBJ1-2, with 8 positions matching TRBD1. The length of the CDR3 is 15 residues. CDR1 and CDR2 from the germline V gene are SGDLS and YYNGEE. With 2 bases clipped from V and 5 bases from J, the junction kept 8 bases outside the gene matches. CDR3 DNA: TGTGCCAGCAGCGTCGGACAGGGTGTAGATTATGGCTACACCTTC. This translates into CASSVGQGVDYGYTF.

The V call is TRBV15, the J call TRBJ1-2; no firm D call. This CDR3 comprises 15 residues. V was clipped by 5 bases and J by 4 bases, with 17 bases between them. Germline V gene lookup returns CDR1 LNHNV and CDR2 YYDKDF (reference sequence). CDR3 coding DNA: TGTGCCACCAGCTCGAGTCGCGGTTCAATCTATGGCTACACCTTC. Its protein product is CATSSSRGSIYGYTF.

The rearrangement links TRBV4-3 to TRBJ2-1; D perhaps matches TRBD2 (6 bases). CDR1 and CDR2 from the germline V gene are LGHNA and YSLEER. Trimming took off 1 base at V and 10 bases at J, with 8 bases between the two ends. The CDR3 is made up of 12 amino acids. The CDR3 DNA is TGCGCCAGCAGCCAAGGGAGGGGAGAGCAGTTCTTC. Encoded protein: CASSQGRGEQFF.

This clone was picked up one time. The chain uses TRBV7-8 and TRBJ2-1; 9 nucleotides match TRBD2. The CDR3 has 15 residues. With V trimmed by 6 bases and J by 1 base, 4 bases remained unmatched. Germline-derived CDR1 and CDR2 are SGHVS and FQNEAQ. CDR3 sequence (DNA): TGTGCCAGCAGAATTAGCGGGAGTTCCTACAATGAGCAGTTCTTC. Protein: CASRISGSSYNEQFF.

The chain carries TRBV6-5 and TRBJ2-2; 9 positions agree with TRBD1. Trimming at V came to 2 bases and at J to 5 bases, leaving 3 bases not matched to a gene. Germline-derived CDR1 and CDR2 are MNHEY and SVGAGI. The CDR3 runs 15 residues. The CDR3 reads CASSYPGTGTGELFF. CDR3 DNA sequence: TGTGCCAGCAGTTACCCCGGGACAGGGACCGGGGAGCTGTTTTTT.

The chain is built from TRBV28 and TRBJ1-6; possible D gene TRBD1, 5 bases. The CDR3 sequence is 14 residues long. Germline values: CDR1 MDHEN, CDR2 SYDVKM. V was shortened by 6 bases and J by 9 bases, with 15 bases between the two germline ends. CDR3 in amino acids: CASSPRGDGSPLHF. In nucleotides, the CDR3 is TGTGCCAGCAGCCCCCGGGGGGACGGTTCACCCCTCCACTTT.

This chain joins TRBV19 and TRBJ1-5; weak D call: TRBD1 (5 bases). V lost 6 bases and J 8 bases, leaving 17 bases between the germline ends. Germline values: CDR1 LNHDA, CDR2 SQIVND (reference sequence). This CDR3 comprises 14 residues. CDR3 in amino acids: CASSSGPPREPQHF. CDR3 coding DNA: TGTGCCAGTAGCTCCGGGCCCCCCAGGGAGCCCCAGCATTTT.

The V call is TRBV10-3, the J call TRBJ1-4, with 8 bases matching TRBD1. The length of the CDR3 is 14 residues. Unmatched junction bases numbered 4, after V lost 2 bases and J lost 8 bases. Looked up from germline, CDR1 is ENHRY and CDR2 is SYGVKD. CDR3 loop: CAISETGGREKLFF. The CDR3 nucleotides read TGTGCCATCAGTGAGACAGGGGGGCGGGAAAAACTGTTTTTT.